These 24 T cell receptor beta chains share one sample of origin, sequenced in a study of OX40 agonist ivuxolimab in advanced cancers. Measured with immunoSEQ multiplex PCR; TCRdb has only the in-frame clones, and not every one. Of 77,000 or so clones in the sample, roughly 91% were seen once. Specimen: CD4+ or CD8+ T cells sorted from blood, collected in a trial of the OX40 agonist ivuxolimab. The receptors originated from an adult with an advanced solid tumor such as melanoma, head and neck, liver or kidney cancer.

The genes are TRBV7-6 and TRBJ1-4, with a tentative D call TRBD1 (5 bases). Trimming stripped 5 bases from V and 5 bases from J, with 12 bases between. CDR3 length: 14 amino acids. CDR1 and CDR2 (germline): SGHVS, FNYEAQ. CDR3 nucleotides: TGTGCCAGCAGCCGGGACGGACCAAATGAAAAACTGTTTTTT. It yields the protein CASSRDGPNEKLFF.

This clone was seen a few times. This rearrangement joins TRBV10-3 to TRBJ1-5; TRBD1 aligns across 7 bases. Germline trimming cut 5 bases from V and 4 bases from J; bases unmatched to any gene: 8. The length of the CDR3 is 15 residues. CDR1 ENHRY and CDR2 SYGVKD come from the germline V gene. The CDR3 DNA reads TGTGCCATCAGTTCCTCGACAGGGAGAAATCAGCCCCAGCATTTT. Amino acid sequence: CAISSSTGRNQPQHF.

The V call is TRBV2, the J call TRBJ2-3, with 7 bases lining up with TRBD1. Germline CDR1 reads SNHLY; CDR2 reads FYNNEI. The CDR3 extends over 15 amino acids. J gave up 2 bases and V 1 base, and 3 bases lay outside the gene matches. The DNA of the CDR3 is TGTGCCAGCAGTGAAGGACAGGGCTTCACAGATACGCAGTATTTT. Its translation: CASSEGQGFTDTQYF.

In its sample, this clone was seen once. The CDR3 protein is CASSLGAASGLSYNEQFF. In DNA form, the CDR3 reads TGTGCCAGCAGCTTAGGCGCGGCTAGCGGACTCTCCTACAATGAGCAGTTCTTC. This rearrangement joins TRBV7-6 to TRBJ2-1, with 7 bases identical to TRBD2. V was clipped by 1 base and J by 0 bases; unmatched bases: 9. This CDR3 has 18 amino acids. CDR1 is SGHVS and CDR2 is FNYEAQ in the germline V gene.

The sample holds one count of this clone. The chain employs TRBV2 and TRBJ2-2, with 7 bases identical to TRBD1. The CDR3 consists of 15 residues. Germline-derived CDR1 and CDR2 are SNHLY and FYNNEI. V lost 4 bases to trimming and J lost 5 bases; unmatched junction nucleotides: 7. The chain's CDR3 is CASSGQGRRTGELFF. As DNA, the CDR3 is TGTGCCAGCAGTGGACAGGGCCGGCGGACCGGGGAGCTGTTTTTT.

This rearrangement joins TRBV7-2 to TRBJ2-2; possibly TRBD1 or TRBD2 for D (6 bases each). The CDR3 has 16 amino acids. The germline gives CDR1 SGHTA, CDR2 FQGNSA. V lost 2 bases, J lost 0 bases, and 10 bases lay in between. The chain's CDR3 is CASSLLGGTNTGELFF. The CDR3 DNA reads TGTGCCAGCAGCTTATTAGGGGGGACGAACACCGGGGAGCTGTTTTTT.

CDR3 loop: CASNDLMGDQPQHF. The CDR3 coding sequence is TGTGCCAGTAATGATTTGATGGGGGATCAGCCCCAGCATTTT. V usage is TRBV19 and J usage is TRBJ1-5; D perhaps matches TRBD1 (5 bases). Germline CDR1 is LNHDA and CDR2 is SQIVND (reference sequence). The CDR3 length is 14 residues. The V gene lost 7 bases and the J gene lost 5 bases, with 15 bases spanning the gap.

The chain links TRBV10-1 to TRBJ2-2; D possibly uses TRBD1 or TRBD2 (6 bases each). The CDR3 sequence is 14 residues long. Trimming removed 7 bases at V and 2 bases at J, with 11 bases between. Germline V gives CDR1 WNHNN, CDR2 SYGVQD (reference sequence). The CDR3 DNA reads as TGCGCCAGCAAGGGGGGCCCAAACACCGGGGAGCTGTTTTTT. Translated, it gives CASKGGPNTGELFF.

The chain recombines TRBV6-1 with TRBJ1-5; the D gene is possibly TRBD1 (6 bases). This CDR3 spans 14 amino acids. V lost 7 bases and J 1 base, leaving 11 bases between the germline ends. Germline values: CDR1 MNHNS, CDR2 SASEGT. The CDR3 region is CASTPGQSNQPQHF. The CDR3, as DNA: TGTGCCAGCACCCCCGGACAGAGCAATCAGCCCCAGCATTTT.

The chain uses TRBV25-1 and TRBJ2-1, with D possibly TRBD2 on 5 matching bases. CDR3 size: 13 residues. Deletions cut 1 base from V and 10 bases from J, with 11 bases between. CDR1 and CDR2 (germline): MGHDK, SYGVNS. DNA of the CDR3: TGTGCCAGCAGTGAATTCCGACGCGGGGAGCAGTTCTTC. Its translation: CASSEFRRGEQFF.

The chain links TRBV11-3 to TRBJ1-2; D is perhaps TRBD1 (6 bases). Trimming cost V 4 bases and J 2 bases, with 14 bases left between them. CDR3 size: 15 residues. Germline CDR1 SGHNT, CDR2 YENEEA. Written as DNA, the CDR3 is TGTGCCAGCAGCTCTTCCGGGACAAACAACTATGGCTACACCTTC. Protein sequence: CASSSSGTNNYGYTF.

The rearrangement links TRBV5-8 to TRBJ1-2, with a possible D match to TRBD1 (6 bases). Germline CDR1 reads SGHTS; CDR2 reads YDEGEE. Between the trimmed V and J ends, which lost 0 bases and 7 bases, there was a span of 16 bases. This CDR3 comprises 15 residues. CDR3: CASSLDLGAGRGYTF. The CDR3, as DNA: TGTGCCAGCAGCTTGGATCTGGGGGCGGGACGTGGCTACACCTTC. The full variable domain, rest sourced from reference TRBV5-8 and TRBJ1-2, is EAGVTQSPTHLIKTRGQQATLRCSPISGHTSVYWYQQALGLGLQFLLWYDEGEERNRGNFPPRFSGRQFPNYSSELNVNALELEDSALYLCASSLDLGAGRGYTFGSGTRLTVV.

The chain is built from TRBV18 and TRBJ2-2; D possibly uses TRBD1 or TRBD2 (6 bases each). Trimming took 3 bases from V and 5 from J, leaving 13 bases between them. Germline V lookup: CDR1 KGHSH, CDR2 LQKENI. The CDR3 sequence is 15 residues long. This CDR3 reads CASSPGGARTGELFF. CDR3 bases: TGTGCCAGCTCACCCGGGGGCGCGAGGACCGGGGAGCTGTTTTTT.

With respect to this clone: One end of the junction is discordant with germline, which a read error may explain. The rearrangement joins TRBV5-1 to TRBJ1-2; D remains unclear. This CDR3 comprises 11 residues. Germline CDR1 and CDR2: SGHRS and YFSETQ. Written as DNA, the CDR3 is TGCGCCAGCAACTTGGAGGGCGGCTACACCTTC. It specifies CASNLEGGYTF.

The chain has TRBV29-1 and TRBJ2-7; unclear D gene. The V gene lost 4 bases and the J gene lost 3 bases, with 7 bases spanning the gap. CDR3 length: 11 amino acids. Germline V gene sequence: CDR1 SQVTM, CDR2 ANQGSEA. CDR3 amino acids: CSVVTGYEQYF. The CDR3 coding sequence is TGCAGCGTTGTCACGGGCTACGAGCAGTACTTC.

This chain uses TRBV11-3 with TRBJ2-7; 12 bases agree with TRBD1. After removal of 4 bases from V and 6 bases from J, the junction contained 4 bases not matched to a gene. The CDR3 is 14 amino acids. CDR1 and CDR2 (germline): SGHNT, YENEEA. The chain's CDR3 is CASSSGQGAAEQYF. In DNA form, the CDR3 reads TGTGCCAGCAGCTCGGGACAGGGGGCGGCCGAGCAGTACTTC. Supplemented by reference TRBV11-3 and TRBJ2-7, the full variable domain reads EAGVVQSPRYKIIEKKQPVAFWCNPISGHNTLYWYLQNLGQGPELLIRYENEEAVDDSQLPKDRFSAERLKGVDSTLKIQPAELGDSAVYLCASSSGQGAAEQYFGPGTRLTVT.

The genes are TRBV5-1 and TRBJ2-3; 10 bases fit TRBD2. Germline V lookup: CDR1 SGHRS, CDR2 YFSETQ. This CDR3 has 13 amino acids. The V segment lost 3 bases and the J segment 14 bases; nucleotides outside the gene matches: 9. This chain's CDR3 is CASSSGASGSRYF. CDR3 DNA sequence: TGCGCCAGCAGCTCCGGTGCTAGCGGGAGCCGGTATTTT.

CDR3: CASSQASAGGFTDTQYF. The DNA for the CDR3 is TGTGCCAGCAGCCAAGCCTCGGCGGGAGGATTCACAGATACGCAGTATTTT. The V gene is TRBV13, the J gene TRBJ2-3; 8 bases match TRBD2. The CDR3 covers 17 residues. Losses at the gene ends were 5 bases for V and 2 bases for J; bases not matched to a gene: 12. CDR1 PRHDT and CDR2 FYEKMQ come from the germline V gene (reference sequence).

The chain employs TRBV7-9 and TRBJ2-2, with 9 positions matching TRBD2. Trimming cost V 5 bases and J 6 bases; bases outside gene matches: 16. Germline lookup yields CDR1 SEHNR and CDR2 FQNEAQ (reference sequence). The CDR3 runs to 18 residues. The CDR3 here is CASSLVGFASGASGELFF. The CDR3 coding sequence is TGTGCCAGCAGCCTAGTGGGGTTTGCTAGCGGGGCCTCCGGGGAGCTGTTTTTT.

The chain combines TRBV30 with TRBJ1-4, with D maybe TRBD1 (5 bases). Trimming removed 0 bases from V and 10 bases from J, with 21 bases in between. CDR1 and CDR2 (germline): GTSNPN, SVGIG (reference sequence). The CDR3 extends over 16 amino acids. This chain's CDR3 is CAWSVGTGRTGGKLFF. The CDR3 DNA is TGTGCCTGGAGTGTTGGTACAGGCAGGACGGGGGGAAAACTGTTTTTT.

The chain couples TRBV4-1 to TRBJ1-1; 9 bases match TRBD1. This CDR3 has 16 amino acids. Germline CDR1 reads MGHRA; CDR2 reads YSYEKL. Trimming removed 0 bases from V and 3 bases from J; junction bases left unmatched: 5. CDR3 nucleotides: TGCGCCAGCAGCCAAGAGGCAGGACAGGGGTACACTGAAGCTTTCTTT. Translation: CASSQEAGQGYTEAFF.

The CDR3 DNA reads as TGTGCCATCGGGACAGGGGACGGCTACACCTTC. Encoded protein: CAIGTGDGYTF. This chain connects TRBV7-7 to TRBJ1-2; TRBD1 matches at 10 bases. This CDR3 is built from 11 residues. CDR1 is SSHAT and CDR2 is FNYEAQ in the germline V gene (reference sequence). Trimming at V came to 10 bases and at J to 8 bases, leaving 4 bases not matched to a gene.

The chain combines TRBV5-6 with TRBJ2-3; 8 nucleotides match TRBD2. Germline-derived CDR1 and CDR2 are SGHDT and YYEEEE. With 3 bases clipped from V and 2 bases from J, the junction kept 5 bases outside the gene matches. CDR3 length equals 15 residues. CDR3 DNA: TGTGCCAGCAGCTGGGCGGGAGGTTCCACAGATACGCAGTATTTT. Its translation is CASSWAGGSTDTQYF. Full variable domain (missing parts from reference TRBV5-6 and TRBJ2-3): DAGVTQSPTHLIKTRGQQVTLRCSPKSGHDTVSWYQQALGQGPQFIFQYYEEEERQRGNFPDRFSGHQFPNYSSELNVNALLLGDSALYLCASSWAGGSTDTQYFGPGTRLTVL.

The chain combines TRBV4-2 with TRBJ1-4; D is possibly TRBD1 (5 bases). This CDR3 has 14 amino acids. V shed 4 bases and J shed 7 bases, with 13 bases lying between them. The germline V gene has CDR1 LGHNA and CDR2 YNFKEQ. Here the CDR3 DNA reads TGTGCCAGCAGCCTTTTGGGACCGGGTGAAAAACTGTTTTTT. Translated: CASSLLGPGEKLFF.